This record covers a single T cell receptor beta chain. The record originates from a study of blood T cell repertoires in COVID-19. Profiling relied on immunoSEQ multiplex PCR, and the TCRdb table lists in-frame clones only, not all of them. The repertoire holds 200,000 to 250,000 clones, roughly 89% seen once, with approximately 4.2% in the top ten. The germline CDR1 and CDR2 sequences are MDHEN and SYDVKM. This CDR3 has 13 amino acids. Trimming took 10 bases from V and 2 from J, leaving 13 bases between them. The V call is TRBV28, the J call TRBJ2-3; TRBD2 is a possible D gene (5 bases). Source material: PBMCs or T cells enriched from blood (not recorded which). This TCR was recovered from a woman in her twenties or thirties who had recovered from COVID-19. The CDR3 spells CAILGDYTDTQYF. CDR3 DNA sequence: TGTGCCATATTGGGAGACTACACAGATACGCAGTATTTT.